This T cell receptor (beta chain) was documented in a study of vaccination effects on CD4 cells after COVID-19. Study context: The vaccine given was either BNT162b2 or mRNA-1273, in two doses.

Note on this clone: No antigen is known for it.

Clones were read by immunoSEQ multiplex PCR, and TCRdb kept only the in-frame ones, dropping some. The table has approximately 45,000 clones, about 76% seen once. Unmatched junction bases numbered 15, after V lost 7 bases and J lost 9 bases. Germline-derived CDR1 and CDR2 are LNHDA and SQIVND (reference sequence). CDR3 size: 15 residues. Culture lasted under 13 days before CD4+ T cell isolation. The TCR originated in a human donor who had a prior SARS-CoV-2 infection. V usage is TRBV19 and J usage is TRBJ2-4, with 7 bases fitting TRBD2. Sequencing was performed on CD4+ T cells from PBMCs cultured without peptide, taken before COVID-19 vaccination. CDR3 in DNA: TGTGCCAGTATGAGAGGGAGGGCCTTTGATGGCATTCAGTACTTC. This encodes CASMRGRAFDGIQYF.